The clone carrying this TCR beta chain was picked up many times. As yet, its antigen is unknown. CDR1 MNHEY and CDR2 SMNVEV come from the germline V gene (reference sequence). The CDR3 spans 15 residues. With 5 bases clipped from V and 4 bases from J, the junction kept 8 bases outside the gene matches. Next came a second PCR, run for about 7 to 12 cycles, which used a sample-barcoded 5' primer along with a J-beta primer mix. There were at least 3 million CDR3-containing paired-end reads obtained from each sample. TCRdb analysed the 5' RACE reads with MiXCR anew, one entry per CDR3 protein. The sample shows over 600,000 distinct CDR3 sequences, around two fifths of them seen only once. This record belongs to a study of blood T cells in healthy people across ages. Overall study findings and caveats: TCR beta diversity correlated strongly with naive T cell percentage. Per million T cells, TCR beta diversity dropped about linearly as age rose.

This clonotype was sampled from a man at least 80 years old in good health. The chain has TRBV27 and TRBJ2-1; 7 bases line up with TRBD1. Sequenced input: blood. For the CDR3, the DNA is TGTGCCAGCAGTCCCCGGGACAGTCTATACAATGAGCAGTTCTTC. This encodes CASSPRDSLYNEQFF.